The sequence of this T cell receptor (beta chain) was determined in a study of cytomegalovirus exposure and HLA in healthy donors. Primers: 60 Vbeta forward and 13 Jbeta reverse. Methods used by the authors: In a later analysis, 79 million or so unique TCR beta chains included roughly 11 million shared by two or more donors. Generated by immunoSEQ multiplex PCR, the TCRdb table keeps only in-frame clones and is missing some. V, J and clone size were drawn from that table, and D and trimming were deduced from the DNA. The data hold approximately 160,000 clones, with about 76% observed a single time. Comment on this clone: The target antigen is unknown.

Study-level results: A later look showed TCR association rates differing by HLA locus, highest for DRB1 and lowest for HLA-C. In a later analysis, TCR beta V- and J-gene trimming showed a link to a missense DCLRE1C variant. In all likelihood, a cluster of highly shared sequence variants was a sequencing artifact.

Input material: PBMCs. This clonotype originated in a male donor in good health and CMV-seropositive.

The CDR3 protein is CASSQISGSTDTQYF. The DNA of the CDR3 is TGTGCCAGCAGCCAAATTAGCGGGAGCACAGATACGCAGTATTTT. The rearrangement joins TRBV14 to TRBJ2-3; 7 bases are shared with TRBD2. After removal of 2 bases from V and 0 bases from J, the junction contained 2 bases not matched to a gene. Germline CDR1 and CDR2: SGHDN and FVKESK. The CDR3 consists of 15 residues.